Presented here are 23 T cell receptor beta chains from one specimen sequenced in a study of T cells in Graves' hyperthyroidism and ophthalmopathy. Amplification yielded TCR beta CDR3 regions, with RNA transcripts as the source. First-round RT-PCR of the TCR CDR3 relied on the HTBI primer set. Each CDR3 protein is one row after TCRdb ran MiXCR on the multiplex PCR reads. The sample contains hundreds of thousands of distinct CDR3 sequences, 40% to 55% of which appear only once. Sequencing was carried out using peripheral blood or thyroid tissue (not recorded which). Every receptor here comes from a woman aged 18-29 years with Graves' hyperthyroidism.

This clonotype was seen at least ten times. The chain couples TRBV7-2 to TRBJ2-5, with 8 bases identical to TRBD2. The CDR3 is 15 residues long. Germline CDR1 and CDR2: SGHTA and FQGNSA. Unmatched junction bases numbered 10, after V lost 5 bases and J lost 5 bases. Here the CDR3 DNA reads TGTGCCAGCAGCATAGGCTGGACTAGCTGGGAGACCCAGTACTTC. It translates to CASSIGWTSWETQYF.

The CDR3 is CASSQGAGYNSPLHF. The CDR3 DNA sequence: TGTGCCAGCAGCCAAGGGGCAGGGTACAATTCACCCCTCCACTTT. The J gene is TRBJ1-6, the V gene TRBV7-2; tentative D call: TRBD1 (5 bases). With 5 bases removed from V and 7 bases from J, the gap between germline ends came to 15 bases. CDR3 length: 15 residues. Germline V CDR1 and CDR2: SGHTA, FQGNSA.

As regards this clonotype: One end of the junction is discordant with germline, which a read error may explain. The chain recombines TRBV29-1 with TRBJ1-1; no clear D. The CDR3 runs 11 residues. CDR1 and CDR2 (germline): SQVTM, ANQGSEA. This chain's CDR3 is CSVEGGGEAFF. The CDR3 DNA reads TGCAGCGTTGAAGGGGGAGGTGAAGCCTTCTTT.

V usage is TRBV9 and J usage is TRBJ1-6; no reliable D call. This CDR3 region has 16 residues. Germline values: CDR1 SGDLS, CDR2 YYNGEE. Trimming left V 5 bases short and J 0 bases short, with 12 bases between. The CDR3 nucleotides read TGTGCCAGCAGTTTAACAGCTGGCTCCTATAATTCACCCCTCCACTTT. Protein product: CASSLTAGSYNSPLHF.

This clonotype was picked up one time. J is TRBJ2-7 and V is TRBV9; 8 bases align to TRBD1. CDR1 and CDR2 (germline): SGDLS, YYNGEE. The J segment lost 8 bases and the V segment lost 0 bases, leaving 10 bases of the junction unmatched. CDR3 length equals 15 residues. The CDR3 protein is CASSVAWTGPSQQYF. CDR3 nucleotide sequence: TGTGCCAGCAGCGTAGCTTGGACAGGGCCTTCCCAGCAGTACTTC.

This chain joins TRBV24-1 and TRBJ2-5, with 7 bases that match TRBD1. The V segment lost 4 bases and the J segment 2 bases; nucleotides outside the gene matches: 3. The CDR3 extends over 14 amino acids. CDR1 is KGHDR and CDR2 is SFDVKD in the germline V gene. The CDR3 spells CATSDGTEQETQYF. As DNA, the CDR3 is TGTGCCACCAGTGACGGGACAGAGCAAGAGACCCAGTACTTC.

The chain is built from TRBV25-1 and TRBJ1-4; 7 nucleotides match TRBD1. Germline values: CDR1 MGHDK, CDR2 SYGVNS. The CDR3 spans 15 residues. Trimming at V came to 1 base and at J to 4 bases, leaving 3 bases not matched to a gene. CDR3 region: CASSESGQLNEKLFF. The CDR3, as DNA: TGTGCCAGCAGTGAATCGGGACAGCTTAATGAAAAACTGTTTTTT.

In its sample, this clonotype was seen a few times. V and J are TRBV15 and TRBJ1-5, with a possible D match to TRBD1 (5 bases). Germline V gene lookup returns CDR1 LNHNV and CDR2 YYDKDF (reference sequence). The ends were cut back, 4 bases at V and 2 bases at J, with 12 bases in the middle. The CDR3 is 15 residues long. The CDR3 protein is CATSKKRGGNQPQHF. The CDR3 DNA is TGTGCCACCAGCAAAAAGCGGGGGGGCAATCAGCCCCAGCATTTT.

The J gene is TRBJ1-1, the V gene TRBV5-1; D gene ambiguous. The ends were cut back, 1 base at V and 1 base at J, with 8 bases in the middle. There are 14 residues in the CDR3. Germline V gives CDR1 SGHRS, CDR2 YFSETQ. The CDR3 DNA is TGCGCCAGCAGCTTGAACTTTAGGAACACTGAAGCTTTCTTT. Its protein product is CASSLNFRNTEAFF.

V is TRBV7-3 and J is TRBJ2-5; 9 nucleotides agree with TRBD2. The J call may be in error: the DNA end matches TRBJ2-1 better. This CDR3 comprises 15 residues. Germline-derived CDR1 and CDR2 are SGHTA and FQGTGA. The CDR3 nucleotides read TGTGCCAGCAGCTTAATGGGTAGCGGGAGTTTTTCGCAGTTCTTC. Protein: CASSLMGSGSFSQFF.

This clonotype was seen many times. The chain joins TRBV9 to TRBJ1-1, with TRBD1 as a possible D gene (5 bases). The V gene's germline CDR1 is SGDLS and CDR2 YYNGEE. Trimming removed 0 bases from V and 1 base from J, with 10 bases in between. This CDR3 contains 15 residues. The CDR3 sequence: CASSVVPTENTEAFF. CDR3 DNA sequence: TGTGCCAGCAGCGTAGTCCCGACAGAGAACACTGAAGCTTTCTTT. The variable domain in full, with the rest retrieved from reference TRBV9 and TRBJ1-1, is DSGVTQTPKHLITATGQRVTLRCSPRSGDLSVYWYQQSLDQGLQFLIQYYNGEERAKGNILERFSAQQFPDLHSELNLSSLELGDSALYFCASSVVPTENTEAFFGQGTRLTVV.

The rearrangement links TRBV7-9 to TRBJ2-5; TRBD1 agrees at 9 bases. V lost 5 bases and J lost 4; bases outside the gene matches: 5. The CDR3 consists of 14 residues. Germline V gene sequence: CDR1 SEHNR, CDR2 FQNEAQ (reference sequence). The CDR3 DNA reads as TGTGCCAGCAGCCACGACAGGGGGGTAGAGACCCAGTACTTC. It is translated as CASSHDRGVETQYF.

V usage is TRBV6-5 and J usage is TRBJ1-5; a possible D gene is TRBD1 (5 bases). CDR1 MNHEY and CDR2 SVGAGI come from the germline V gene. CDR3 length equals 12 residues. The ends were cut back, 6 bases at V and 7 bases at J, with 10 bases in the middle. The CDR3 nucleotides are TGTGCCAGCAGGTCAGGGAGGCAGCCCCAGCATTTT. Protein product: CASRSGRQPQHF.

Note on this clonotype: A much bigger clone sits one base away, suggesting this may be a read error. This rearrangement joins TRBV6-1 to TRBJ1-2; 11 bases fit TRBD1. The CDR3 covers 15 residues. Germline V gene lookup returns CDR1 MNHNS and CDR2 SASEGT. The V and J ends lost 4 bases and 6 bases, in that order; junction bases with no gene match: 7. CDR3 loop: CASSGPGQGGNGYTF. The CDR3, as DNA: TGTGCCAGCAGTGGCCCGGGACAGGGGGGCAATGGCTACACCTTC.

This clonotype showed up many times. The chain carries TRBV10-3 and TRBJ2-5, with a weak D call TRBD2 (6 bases). V shed 2 bases and J shed 7 bases, with 14 bases lying between them. This CDR3 region has 14 residues. Germline loops: CDR1 ENHRY, CDR2 SYGVKD. CDR3 in amino acids: CAISETRRRVTQYF. The CDR3 DNA reads as TGTGCCATCAGTGAGACCCGCCGGAGGGTGACCCAGTACTTC.

As to this clonotype: The conserved phenylalanine or tryptophan normally closing the CDR3 is absent here, so this likely arose from a read error. The DNA is omitted, as the CDR3 cannot be located on it reliably, and the CDR3 follows TCRdb's listing. The V call is TRBV10-3, the J call TRBJ1-2. Looked up from germline, CDR1 is ENHRY and CDR2 is SYGVKD. The CDR3 adds up to 8 amino acids, both ends counted. The CDR3: CAISESQL.

Worth noting for this clonotype: Relative to the germline gene, one junction end is altered; a read error may explain this. The DNA for the CDR3 is TGCGCCAGCAGCCAACCAAACAGGGAGGATCAAGAGACCCAGTACTTC. Translation gives CASSQPNREDQETQYF. The V gene is TRBV7-9, the J gene TRBJ2-5, with D tentatively TRBD1 or TRBD2 (6 bases each). The CDR3 runs to 16 residues. Germline CDR1 SEHNR, CDR2 FQNEAQ (reference sequence).

This chain uses TRBV11-2 with TRBJ1-5; D unresolved. The germline CDR1 and CDR2 sequences are SGHAT and FQNNGV. The CDR3 loop spans 12 amino acids. Trimming took 6 bases from V and 9 from J, leaving 12 bases between them. The CDR3 is CASRDPARPQHF. CDR3 bases: TGTGCCAGCAGAGATCCGGCACGGCCCCAGCATTTT. Full variable domain (missing parts from reference TRBV11-2 and TRBJ1-5): EAGVAQSPRYKIIEKRQSVAFWCNPISGHATLYWYQQILGQGPKLLIQFQNNGVVDDSQLPKDRFSAERLKGVDSTLKIQPAKLEDSAVYLCASRDPARPQHFGDGTRLSIL.

In its sample, this clonotype was seen a few times. The chain carries TRBV7-2 and TRBJ1-6; the match to TRBD1 covers 9 bases. This CDR3 spans 16 amino acids. The V and J ends lost 3 bases and 7 bases, in that order; junction bases with no gene match: 7. Germline V gene sequence: CDR1 SGHTA, CDR2 FQGNSA. The CDR3, as DNA: TGTGCCAGCAGCTTGGAACAGGGGGCCCCAAATTCACCCCTCCACTTT. This translates into CASSLEQGAPNSPLHF.

Ten or more counts support this clonotype. The rearrangement uses TRBV9 and TRBJ1-1; TRBD1 might be the D (6 bases). V was shortened by 7 bases and J by 3 bases, with 13 bases between the two germline ends. The CDR3 sequence is 13 residues long. Germline CDR1 SGDLS, CDR2 YYNGEE. As DNA, the CDR3 is TGTGCCAGCCGGGCAGGGGAGGACACTGAAGCTTTCTTT. This encodes CASRAGEDTEAFF.

A remark on this clonotype: A much bigger clone sits one base away, suggesting this may be a read error. The chain joins TRBV6-5 to TRBJ2-5, with TRBD1 matching over 7 bases. The CDR3 is made up of 14 amino acids. After removal of 5 bases from V and 7 bases from J, the junction contained 10 bases not matched to a gene. Looked up from germline, CDR1 is MNHEY and CDR2 is SVGAGI. CDR3 in amino acids: CASSPGQVIGTQYF. DNA of the CDR3: TGTGCCAGCAGTCCCGGACAGGTGATAGGGACCCAGTACTTC.

This clonotype was counted between two and nine times. This chain connects TRBV6-1 to TRBJ2-6, with D perhaps TRBD1 (5 bases). The CDR3 runs to 16 residues. With 0 bases removed from V and 2 bases from J, the gap between germline ends came to 8 bases. Per germline, CDR1 MNHNS and CDR2 SASEGT. The DNA for the CDR3 is TGTGCCAGCAGTGAAGCGCTAGGGGCTGGGGCCAACGTCCTGACTTTC. This translates into CASSEALGAGANVLTF.

This clonotype was observed a handful of times. The V and J genes are TRBV5-1 and TRBJ2-7; D call uncertain. The CDR3 runs 14 residues. Germline CDR1 and CDR2: SGHRS and YFSETQ. Trimming pared 1 base from V and 2 bases from J, leaving 10 bases between. The CDR3 spells CASSLQDGTYEQYF. CDR3 bases: TGCGCCAGCAGCTTGCAGGACGGCACCTACGAGCAGTACTTC. The variable domain in full, with the rest retrieved from reference TRBV5-1 and TRBJ2-7, is KAGVTQTPRYLIKTRGQQVTLSCSPISGHRSVSWYQQTPGQGLQFLFEYFSETQRNKGNFPGRFSGRQFSNSRSEMNVSTLELGDSALYLCASSLQDGTYEQYFGPGTRLTVT.